Following are 11 T cell receptor beta chains from one sample sequenced in a study of vaccination and CD4 T cells after COVID-19. What these receptors recognize is not known. The assay that was used to sequence DNA from cultured CD4+ T cells was the Oncomine TCR Beta short-read assay. TCRdb independently ran MiXCR on the PCR reads; one entry per CDR3 protein. The repertoire holds around 27,000 distinct CDR3 sequences, with 28% as singletons. Time point indicated: late sampling 161 to 241 days after vaccination in three convalescent patients. Treatment indicated: approximately nine-day PBMC culture with coronavirus spike peptide pools or control peptides (ViraFEST assay). The sample in question was CD4+ T cells from blood, cultured in vitro, obtained about 7 months after SARS-CoV-2 vaccination. Receptor source: a human donor who had recovered from COVID-19.

This clonotype was seen a handful of times. A read error may produce the germline difference seen at one junction end. The chain recombines TRBV27 with TRBJ2-1, with TRBD2 as a possible D gene (5 bases). CDR3 length: 17 residues. The germline CDR1 and CDR2 sequences are MNHEY and SMNVEV (reference sequence). The CDR3 DNA sequence: TGTGCCAGCAGTTCCGCGGCTAAGCGGCGTTCTTACAATGAACAGTTCTTC. This codes for CASSSAAKRRSYNEQFF.

The chain combines TRBV20-1 with TRBJ1-6; D remains ambiguous. V dropped 4 bases and J dropped 6 bases, with 13 bases sitting between them. CDR3 size: 14 residues. CDR1 is DFQATT and CDR2 is SNEGSKA in the germline V gene (reference sequence). The CDR3 DNA reads TGCAGTGCTACCGAAGACCCCCTTAATTCACCCCTCCACTTT. Its protein product is CSATEDPLNSPLHF.

V gene TRBV7-2 combines with J gene TRBJ2-5; 9 nucleotides agree with TRBD2. J was trimmed by 5 bases and V by 5 bases; bases with no gene match: 6. The CDR3 extends over 14 amino acids. Looked up from germline, CDR1 is SGHTA and CDR2 is FQGNSA. The CDR3 DNA is TGTGCCAGCAGCCGTAGCGGGAGTGGGGAGACCCAGTACTTC. Translated, it gives CASSRSGSGETQYF.

This rearrangement joins TRBV28 to TRBJ2-1; 7 bases are a match to TRBD1. Trimming at V came to 7 bases and at J to 7 bases, leaving 4 bases not matched to a gene. CDR1 MDHEN and CDR2 SYDVKM come from the germline V gene. CDR3 length: 12 residues. The CDR3 loop reads CASNRGKNEQFF. The CDR3 DNA reads TGTGCCAGCAACAGGGGAAAAAATGAGCAGTTCTTC.

The V call is TRBV7-9, the J call TRBJ2-1, with 8 nucleotides matching TRBD2. The germline CDR1 and CDR2 sequences are SEHNR and FQNEAQ (reference sequence). This CDR3 has 13 residues. Unmatched junction bases numbered 1, after V lost 3 bases and J lost 6 bases. The CDR3 sequence is CASSFGLANEQFF. The CDR3 DNA reads TGTGCCAGCAGCTTTGGACTAGCCAATGAGCAGTTCTTC.

The table lists this clonotype with a few counts. This sequence joins TRBV28 and TRBJ1-2; D possibly corresponds to TRBD1 (6 bases). V lost 6 bases and J 4 bases, leaving 15 bases between the germline ends. This CDR3 has 14 residues. Germline V lookup: CDR1 MDHEN, CDR2 SYDVKM. The CDR3 sequence: CASRDPTGTYGYTF. The CDR3 DNA sequence: TGTGCCAGCAGAGACCCAACAGGGACCTATGGCTACACCTTC.

The chain recombines TRBV10-3 with TRBJ2-2, with no clear D. The V gene lost 3 bases and the J gene lost 5 bases, with 7 bases spanning the gap. The CDR3 is made up of 13 amino acids. Germline V gives CDR1 ENHRY, CDR2 SYGVKD. The CDR3 DNA follows: TGTGCCATCAGTGAATTCGAGACCGGGGAGCTGTTTTTT. It yields the protein CAISEFETGELFF.

The V call is TRBV7-2, the J call TRBJ2-1; 14 bases align to TRBD2. CDR1 is SGHTA, CDR2 FQGNSA, per germline. CDR3 length: 18 amino acids. V dropped 1 base and J dropped 1; count of bases not matched to a gene: 3. CDR3 protein: CASSLDRTSGRSYNEQFF. CDR3 sequence (DNA): TGTGCCAGCAGCTTAGATAGGACTAGCGGGAGGTCCTACAATGAGCAGTTCTTC.

The CDR3 loop is CASSLVGAREQYF. The CDR3 DNA reads TGTGCCAGCAGCTTAGTCGGGGCGAGGGAGCAGTACTTC. The chain is built from TRBV11-3 and TRBJ2-7; tentatively, D is TRBD1 or TRBD2 (5 bases each). The germline V gene has CDR1 SGHNT and CDR2 YENEEA. V was shortened by 1 base and J by 7 bases, with 11 bases between the two germline ends. The CDR3 has 13 amino acids.

The rearrangement links TRBV5-4 to TRBJ2-5; 11 nucleotides agree with TRBD2. The CDR3 runs 16 residues. The V segment lost 4 bases and the J segment 5 bases; nucleotides outside the gene matches: 10. Germline V gene sequence: CDR1 SGHNT, CDR2 YYREEE (reference sequence). CDR3 sequence (DNA): TGTGCCAGCAGCCGTCCTACTAGCGGGAGTCAGGAGACCCAGTACTTC. Translation: CASSRPTSGSQETQYF.

The CDR3 sequence is CASSYPREGADTQYF. The CDR3 region has the DNA TGTGCCAGCAGTTACCCGCGGGAGGGAGCAGATACGCAGTATTTT. The chain carries TRBV6-2 or TRBV6-3 and TRBJ2-3, with TRBD2 matching 9 bases. This CDR3 is built from 15 residues. Germline V lookup: CDR1 MNHEY, CDR2 SVGEGT. V was pared by 2 bases and J by 4 bases, with 4 bases of the junction left unmatched.